This T cell receptor (beta chain) stems from a study of blood T cell repertoires in COVID-19. Background on the study: T cells, B-cell-depleted T cells, or PBMCs supplied cDNA or gDNA.

Under the authors' procedure: Nucleated cell counts were estimated from reference gene primer amplification. This table comes from immunoSEQ multiplex PCR, and its TCRdb copy is limited to in-frame clones, with some not included. V and J calls and clone size are copied from that table; D and trimming were computed from the DNA. The sample lists a few hundred thousand clones, roughly 84% occurring once. After removal of 7 bases from V and 8 bases from J, the junction contained 7 bases not matched to a gene. The germline V gene has CDR1 ENHRY and CDR2 SYGVKD. The CDR3 is made up of 14 amino acids. Sequencing was done on a sample of peripheral blood. The TCR originated in a woman in her thirties or forties who had recovered from COVID-19. This rearrangement joins TRBV10-3 to TRBJ2-1; TRBD1 aligns across 11 bases. For the CDR3, the DNA is TGTGCCATCAAAATCCGGGACAGGGGGGATGAGCAGTTCTTC. Translating gives CAIKIRDRGDEQFF.